This TCR beta chain was profiled in a study of cytotoxic CD8 clonotypes in ibrutinib-treated CLL. Sequencing was designed to attain a depth spanning 1 in 200,000 to 1 in 1 million T cells. TCRdb keeps only in-frame clones here, not all; method: immunoSEQ multiplex PCR. This sample has 15,000 to 20,000 clones, with around two thirds found just once. By sample fraction, this clone is medium-sized. The V end was cut by 4 bases, the J end by 1 base, with 5 bases between. CDR1 is GTSNPN, CDR2 SVGIG, per germline (reference sequence). This CDR3 contains 12 residues. This chain uses TRBV30 with TRBJ1-3, with D hard to call. The origin of this receptor is a human donor with chronic lymphocytic leukemia. The sample consisted of PBMCs, taken after 12 months of ibrutinib treatment. In nucleotides, the CDR3 is TGTGCCTGGAAACGGTCTGGAAACACCATATATTTT. Protein: CAWKRSGNTIYF. Based on the CDR3 plus reference TRBV30 and TRBJ1-3, the full variable domain is SQTIHQWPATLVQPVGSPLSLECTVEGTSNPNLYWYRQAAGRGLQLLFYSVGIGQISSEVPQNLSASRPQDRQFILSSKKLLLSDSGFYLCAWKRSGNTIYFGEGSWLTVV.